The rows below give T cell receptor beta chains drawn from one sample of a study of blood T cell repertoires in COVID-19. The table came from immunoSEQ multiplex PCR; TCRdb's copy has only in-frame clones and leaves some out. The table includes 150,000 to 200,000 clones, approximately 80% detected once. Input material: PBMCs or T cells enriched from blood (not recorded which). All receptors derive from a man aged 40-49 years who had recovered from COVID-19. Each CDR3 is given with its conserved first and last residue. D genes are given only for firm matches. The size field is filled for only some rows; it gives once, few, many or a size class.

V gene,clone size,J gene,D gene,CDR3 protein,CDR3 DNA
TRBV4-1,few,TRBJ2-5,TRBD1,CASSQDGTGGRETQYF,TGCGCCAGCAGCCAAGATGGGACAGGGGGACGAGAGACCCAGTACTTC
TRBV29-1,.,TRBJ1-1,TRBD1,CSSLGGGSGTEAFF,TGCAGTTCCCTAGGGGGCGGATCTGGCACTGAAGCTTTCTTT
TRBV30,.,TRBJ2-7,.,CAWGRREQYF,TGTGCCTGGGGCCGGAGGGAGCAGTACTTC
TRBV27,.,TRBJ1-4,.,CASSQQGTNEKLFF,TGTGCCAGCAGTCAGCAGGGAACTAATGAAAAACTGTTTTTT
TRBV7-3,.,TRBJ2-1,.,CASSSPTNNEQFF,TGTGCCAGCAGCTCCCCGACAAACAATGAGCAGTTCTTC
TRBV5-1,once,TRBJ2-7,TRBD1,CASSLAGTAEQYF,TGCGCCAGCAGCTTGGCCGGGACAGCAGAGCAGTACTTC
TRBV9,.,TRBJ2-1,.,CASSPQRLNEQFF,TGTGCCAGCAGCCCCCAGCGGCTCAATGAGCAGTTCTTC
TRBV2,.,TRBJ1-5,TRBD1,CASRGTGGQEAQHF,TGTGCCAGCAGGGGGACAGGGGGCCAGGAGGCCCAGCATTTT
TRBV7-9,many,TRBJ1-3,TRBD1,CASSQGQGGLRSGNTIYF,TGTGCCAGCAGCCAGGGACAGGGGGGATTGCGCTCTGGAAACACCATATATTTT
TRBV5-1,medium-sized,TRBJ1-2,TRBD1,CASSTDRGNYGYTF,TGCGCCAGCAGCACTGACAGGGGAAACTATGGCTACACCTTC
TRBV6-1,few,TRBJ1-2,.,CASSELSGGNYGYTF,TGTGCCAGCAGTGAACTATCCGGTGGTAACTATGGCTACACCTTC
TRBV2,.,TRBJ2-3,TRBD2,CASTGAGTTDTQYF,TGTGCCAGCACCGGAGCGGGGACCACAGATACGCAGTATTTT
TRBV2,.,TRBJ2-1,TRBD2,CASSVGLADYNEQFF,TGTGCCAGCAGTGTGGGACTAGCGGACTACAATGAGCAGTTCTTC
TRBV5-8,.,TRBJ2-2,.,CASLTYPNTGELFF,TGTGCCAGCCTCACATATCCGAACACCGGGGAGCTGTTTTTT
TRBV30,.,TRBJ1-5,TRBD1,CAWSPGGLGNQPQHF,TGTGCCTGGAGCCCAGGGGGCCTAGGCAATCAGCCCCAGCATTTT
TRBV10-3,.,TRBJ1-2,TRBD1,CATRLGTGTEIGYTF,TGTGCCACCCGCCTCGGGACAGGGACGGAAATCGGCTACACCTTC
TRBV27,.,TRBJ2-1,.,CASSSGPGGSSYNEQFF,TGTGCCAGCAGTTCGGGTCCCGGGGGAAGCTCCTACAATGAGCAGTTCTTC
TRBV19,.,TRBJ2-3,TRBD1,CASSTGTGLSTDTQYF,TGTGCCAGTAGTACCGGGACAGGACTTAGCACAGATACGCAGTATTTT
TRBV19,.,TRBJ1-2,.,CASSTIQGSGGYTF,TGTGCCAGTAGTACCATACAGGGTAGTGGTGGCTACACCTTC
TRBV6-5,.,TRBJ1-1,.,CASRINGGSGTEAFF,TGTGCCAGCAGGATTAACGGGGGGTCTGGCACTGAAGCTTTCTTT
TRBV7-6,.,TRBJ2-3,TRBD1,CASSSTGGHTDTQYF,TGTGCCAGCAGCTCGACAGGGGGGCACACAGATACGCAGTATTTT
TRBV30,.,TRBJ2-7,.,CAWGSSGEQYF,TGTGCCTGGGGTTCATCGGGCGAGCAGTACTTC
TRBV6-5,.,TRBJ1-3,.,CASTDRDSGNTIYF,TGTGCCAGCACCGACAGAGACTCTGGAAACACCATATATTTT
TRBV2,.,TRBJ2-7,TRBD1,CASSELGQGSYEQYF,TGTGCCAGCAGTGAATTGGGACAGGGATCCTACGAGCAGTACTTC
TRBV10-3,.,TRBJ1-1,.,CAISESNIHEAFF,TGTGCCATCAGTGAGTCGAACATCCACGAAGCTTTCTTT
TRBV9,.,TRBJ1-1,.,CASSTSSGGGTEAFF,TGTGCCAGCAGCACCTCATCAGGAGGCGGAACTGAAGCTTTCTTT
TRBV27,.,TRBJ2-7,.,CASRRDRNEQYF,TGTGCCAGCAGGCGTGACAGGAACGAGCAGTACTTC
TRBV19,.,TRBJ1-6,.,CASSDLQGLTPLHF,TGTGCCAGTAGTGACCTACAGGGTCTGACACCCCTCCACTTT
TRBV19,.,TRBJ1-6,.,CASSLLGGGNSPLHF,TGTGCCAGTAGCCTCCTAGGCGGGGGAAATTCACCCCTCCACTTT
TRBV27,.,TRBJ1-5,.,CASTTNPQGQNNQPQHF,TGTGCCTCCACAACCAACCCCCAGGGGCAGAACAATCAGCCCCAGCATTTT
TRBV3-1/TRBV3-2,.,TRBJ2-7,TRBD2,CASSETGTSGNEQYF,TGTGCCAGCAGCGAGACAGGGACTAGCGGGAACGAGCAGTACTTC
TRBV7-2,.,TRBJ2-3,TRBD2,CASSLLAGALADTQYF,TGTGCCAGCAGCTTACTAGCGGGGGCCCTCGCAGATACGCAGTATTTT
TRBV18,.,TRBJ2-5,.,CASSRSSDSQETQYF,TGTGCCAGCTCACGCAGCTCCGACAGTCAAGAGACCCAGTACTTC
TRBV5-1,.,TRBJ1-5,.,CASSGQANPWGNQPQHF,TGCGCCAGCAGCGGACAAGCGAACCCATGGGGCAATCAGCCCCAGCATTTT
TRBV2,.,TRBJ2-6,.,CASTGGRGAGANVLTF,TGTGCCAGCACCGGGGGAAGGGGAGCCGGGGCCAACGTCCTGACTTTC
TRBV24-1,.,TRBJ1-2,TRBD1,CATSDPGQGSGGYTF,TGTGCCACCAGTGATCCCGGACAGGGGTCGGGAGGCTACACCTTC
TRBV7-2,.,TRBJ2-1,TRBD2,CASSLQAGPYNEQFF,TGTGCCAGCAGCTTACAAGCGGGGCCCTACAATGAGCAGTTCTTC
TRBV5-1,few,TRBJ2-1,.,CASSLAVENEQFF,TGCGCCAGCAGCTTGGCCGTGGAGAATGAGCAGTTCTTC
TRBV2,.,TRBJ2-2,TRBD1,CASSPGTGTGELFF,TGTGCCAGCAGTCCCGGGACAGGTACCGGGGAGCTGTTTTTT
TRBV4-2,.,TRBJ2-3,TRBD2,CASSQERGGSTDTQYF,TGTGCCAGCAGCCAAGAGCGGGGGGGTAGCACAGATACGCAGTATTTT
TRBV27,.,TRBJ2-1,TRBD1,CASSFLGQGAYNEQFF,TGTGCCAGCAGTTTTTTAGGCCAGGGGGCGTACAATGAGCAGTTCTTC
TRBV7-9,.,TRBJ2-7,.,CASSLGGRGLGEQYF,TGTGCCAGCAGCTTAGGTGGCAGGGGTTTGGGGGAGCAGTACTTC
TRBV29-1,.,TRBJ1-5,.,CSVGVENNQPQHF,TGCAGCGTTGGAGTGGAGAACAATCAGCCCCAGCATTTT
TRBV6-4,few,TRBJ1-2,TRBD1,CASSDSTGGQGAQTF,TGTGCCAGCAGTGACTCAACCGGGGGGCAGGGGGCCCAGACCTTC
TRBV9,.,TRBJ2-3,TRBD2,CASSSGGLGRDTQYF,TGTGCCAGCAGCTCAGGAGGACTAGGCCGAGATACGCAGTATTTT
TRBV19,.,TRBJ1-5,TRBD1,CASSMRDRGRNQPQHF,TGTGCCAGTAGTATGAGGGACAGAGGTCGCAATCAGCCCCAGCATTTT
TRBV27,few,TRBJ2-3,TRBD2,CASSLRSARAGGLGADTQYF,TGTGCCAGCAGTTTAAGGTCAGCTCGAGCGGGGGGGCTCGGGGCAGATACGCAGTATTTT
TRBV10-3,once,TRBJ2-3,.,CAISFGVSTDTQYF,TGTGCCATCAGCTTCGGGGTTAGCACAGATACGCAGTATTTT
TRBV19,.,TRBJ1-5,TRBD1,CASSISTGTGYQPQHF,TGTGCCAGTAGTATATCAACCGGGACAGGGTATCAGCCCCAGCATTTT
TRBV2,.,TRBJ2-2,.,CASSPSGVTNTGELFF,TGTGCCAGCAGCCCTTCAGGGGTTACGAACACCGGGGAGCTGTTTTTT
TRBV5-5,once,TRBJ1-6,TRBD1,CASSLAGTGESPLHF,TGTGCCAGCAGCTTGGCCGGGACAGGGGAATCACCCCTCCACTTT
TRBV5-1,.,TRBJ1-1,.,CASSLDGWGDSNTEAFF,TGCGCCAGCAGCTTGGATGGTTGGGGGGACTCGAACACTGAAGCTTTCTTT
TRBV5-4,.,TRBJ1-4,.,CASSSLGGSEKLFF,TGTGCCAGCAGCTCCCTGGGGGGTTCTGAAAAACTGTTTTTT